This T cell receptor (beta chain) stems from a study of cytomegalovirus exposure and HLA in healthy donors. The PCR employed 60 Vbeta primers together with 13 Jbeta primers. The data were produced by immunoSEQ multiplex PCR, yet TCRdb's version contains in-frame clones alone and is incomplete. Seen here are some 160,000 clones, over 70% observed once, and the top ten hold less than 2%. The TCR originated in a woman in her late teens or twenties in good health and CMV-seronegative. The sample consisted of PBMCs.

The CDR3 loop reads CASSEAGGQGEKLFF. CDR3 DNA: TGTGCCAGCAGTGAAGCGGGGGGACAGGGTGAAAAACTGTTTTTT. V and J are TRBV2 and TRBJ1-4, with 9 bases matching TRBD1. CDR1 and CDR2 from the germline V gene are SNHLY and FYNNEI. CDR3 length: 15 residues. V shed 0 bases and J 7 bases; nucleotides not matched to a gene: 3.